These T cell receptor beta chains were read from a single sample in a study of blood T cell repertoires in COVID-19. Here immunoSEQ multiplex PCR was the method, and the copy in TCRdb shows in-frame clones only, minus some. Among around 100,000 clones listed, 75% to 90% were seen once. The sample comprised peripheral blood. These receptors were taken from a man older than 75 with acute or convalescent COVID-19. The CDR3 runs from the conserved cysteine through the conserved F or W.

V	J	CDR3
TRBV18	TRBJ1-4	CASSPAMTGESEKLFF
TRBV6-4	TRBJ2-1	CASSDQAGGTYNEQFF
TRBV6-2/TRBV6-3	TRBJ2-1	CASSLSGTSGSSSYNEQFF
TRBV6-5	TRBJ2-2	CASRSGQDNTGELFF
TRBV5-1	TRBJ1-5	CASSLEGDSNQPQHF
TRBV3-1/TRBV3-2	TRBJ1-2	CASSQGDRNSYGYTF
TRBV4-1	TRBJ1-2	CASSPGQGGYGYTF
TRBV10-3	TRBJ1-3	CAISAWTGGSSGNTIYF
TRBV18	TRBJ2-7	CASSVTSGTDEQYF
TRBV15	TRBJ2-7	CATSTAGGPYEQYF
TRBV28	TRBJ2-1	CASSWQAYNEQFF
TRBV24-1	TRBJ2-5	CATSAAGSQETQYF
TRBV10-3	TRBJ1-5	CAIRRAPGQPQHF
TRBV5-1	TRBJ2-7	CASSLTGTTSYEQYF
TRBV6-2/TRBV6-3	TRBJ2-7	CASSRARALAYF
TRBV5-1	TRBJ2-1	CASSLGRGAGVSYNEQFF
TRBV7-9	TRBJ1-3	CASSILSEGNTIYF
TRBV9	TRBJ2-7	CASSVAPTGDYEQYF
TRBV21-1	TRBJ2-7	CASSKASDGTYEQYF
TRBV28	TRBJ2-2	CASSLAGAGSGELFF
TRBV12-3/TRBV12-4	TRBJ1-5	CARSQGNAQPQHF
TRBV9	TRBJ1-2	CASSVGRDRLVYGYTF
TRBV12-3/TRBV12-4	TRBJ1-4	CASRSPNEKLFF
TRBV27	TRBJ2-7	CASSHSSYEQYF
TRBV6-5	TRBJ1-1	CASSPLTGNTEAFF
TRBV29-1	TRBJ1-2	CSVAFRDKGVTGYTF
TRBV5-1	TRBJ1-3	CASSLGARGPGNTIYF
TRBV4-1	TRBJ2-5	CASSQIRGRKTQYF